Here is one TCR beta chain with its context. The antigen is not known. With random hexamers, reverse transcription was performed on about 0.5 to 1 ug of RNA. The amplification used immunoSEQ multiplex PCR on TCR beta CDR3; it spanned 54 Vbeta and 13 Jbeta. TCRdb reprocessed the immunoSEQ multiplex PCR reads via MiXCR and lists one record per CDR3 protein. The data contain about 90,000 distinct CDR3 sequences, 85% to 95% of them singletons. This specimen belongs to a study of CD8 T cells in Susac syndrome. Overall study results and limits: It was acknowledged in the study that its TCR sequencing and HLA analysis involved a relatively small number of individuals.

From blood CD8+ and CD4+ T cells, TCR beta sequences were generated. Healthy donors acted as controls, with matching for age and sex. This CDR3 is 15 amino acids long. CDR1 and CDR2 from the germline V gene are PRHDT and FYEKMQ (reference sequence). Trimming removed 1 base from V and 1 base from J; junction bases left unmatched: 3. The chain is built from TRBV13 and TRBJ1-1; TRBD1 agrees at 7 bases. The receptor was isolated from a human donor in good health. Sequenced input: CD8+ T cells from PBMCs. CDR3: CASSLEGTANTEAFF. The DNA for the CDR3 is TGTGCCAGCAGCTTAGAGGGGACAGCGAACACTGAAGCTTTCTTT.